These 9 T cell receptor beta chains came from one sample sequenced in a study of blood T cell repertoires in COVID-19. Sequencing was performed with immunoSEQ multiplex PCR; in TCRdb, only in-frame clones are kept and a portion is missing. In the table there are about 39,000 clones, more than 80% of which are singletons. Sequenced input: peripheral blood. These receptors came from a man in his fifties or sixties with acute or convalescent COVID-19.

The CDR3 loop is CASSQGDRNTEAFF. In DNA, the CDR3 is TGCGCCAGCAGCCAAGGGGACAGGAACACTGAAGCTTTCTTT. The chain employs TRBV4-1 and TRBJ1-1, with TRBD1 matching 7 bases. Germline CDR1 is MGHRA and CDR2 is YSYEKL. CDR3 length equals 14 residues. Unmatched junction bases numbered 0, after V lost 1 base and J lost 1 base.

The CDR3 region has the DNA TGCGCCAGCAGCCGAGATCTGAATGAAAAACTGTTTTTT. It specifies CASSRDLNEKLFF. The chain carries TRBV5-1 and TRBJ1-4; no reliable D call. Germline values: CDR1 SGHRS, CDR2 YFSETQ. The germline V and J ends were trimmed by 4 bases and 5 bases, with 9 bases remaining between them. The CDR3 has 13 amino acids.

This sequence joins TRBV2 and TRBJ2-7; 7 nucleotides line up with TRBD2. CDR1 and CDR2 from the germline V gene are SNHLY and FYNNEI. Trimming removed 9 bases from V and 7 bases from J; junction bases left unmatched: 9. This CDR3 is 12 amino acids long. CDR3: CASKWREREQYF. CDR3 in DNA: TGTGCCAGTAAGTGGCGGGAGAGGGAGCAGTACTTC.

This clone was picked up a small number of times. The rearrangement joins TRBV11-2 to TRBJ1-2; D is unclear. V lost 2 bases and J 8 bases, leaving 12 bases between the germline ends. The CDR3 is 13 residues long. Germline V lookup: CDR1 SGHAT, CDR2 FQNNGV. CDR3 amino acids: CASSLIGSGGYTF. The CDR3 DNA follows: TGTGCCAGCAGCTTAATTGGGTCGGGAGGCTACACCTTC.

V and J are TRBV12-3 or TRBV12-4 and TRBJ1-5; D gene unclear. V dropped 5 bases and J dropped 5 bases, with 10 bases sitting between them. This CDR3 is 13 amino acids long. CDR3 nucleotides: TGTGCCAGCAGTCCCCGAGCTTATCAGCCCCAGCATTTT. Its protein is CASSPRAYQPQHF.

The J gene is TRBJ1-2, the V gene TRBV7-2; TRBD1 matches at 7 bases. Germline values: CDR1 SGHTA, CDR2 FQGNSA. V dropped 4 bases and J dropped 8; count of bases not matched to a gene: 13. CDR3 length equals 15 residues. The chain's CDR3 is CASSSPTGVNQGYTF. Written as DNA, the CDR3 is TGTGCCAGCAGCTCCCCCACAGGGGTTAATCAAGGCTACACCTTC.

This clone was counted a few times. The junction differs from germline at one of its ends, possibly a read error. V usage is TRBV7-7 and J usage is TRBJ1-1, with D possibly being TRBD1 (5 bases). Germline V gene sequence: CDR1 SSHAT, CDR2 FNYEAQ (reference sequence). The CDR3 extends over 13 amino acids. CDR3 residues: CASSLNPGTEAFF. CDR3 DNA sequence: TGTGCTAGCAGCTTAAATCCAGGGACTGAAGCTTTCTTT. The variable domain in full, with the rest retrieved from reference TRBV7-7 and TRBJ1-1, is GAGVSQSPRYKVTKRGQDVTLRCDPISSHATLYWYQQALGQGPEFLTYFNYEAQPDKSGLPSDRFSAERPEGSISTLTIQRTEQRDSAMYRCASSLNPGTEAFFGQGTRLTVV.

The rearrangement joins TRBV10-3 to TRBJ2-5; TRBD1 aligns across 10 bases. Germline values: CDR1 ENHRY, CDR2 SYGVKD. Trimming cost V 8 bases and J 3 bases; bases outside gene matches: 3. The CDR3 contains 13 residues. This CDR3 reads CAISGTGEETQYF. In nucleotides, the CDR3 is TGTGCCATCTCAGGGACAGGGGAAGAGACCCAGTACTTC.

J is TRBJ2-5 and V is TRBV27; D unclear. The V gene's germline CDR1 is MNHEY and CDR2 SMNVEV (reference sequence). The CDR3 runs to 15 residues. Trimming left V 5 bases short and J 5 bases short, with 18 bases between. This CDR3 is CASSPARIIGETQYF. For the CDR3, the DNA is TGTGCCAGCAGTCCCGCCCGAATCATCGGGGAGACCCAGTACTTC.